A single sample gave rise to the 30 T cell receptor beta chains below, sequenced in a study of CD8 T cells in ankylosing spondylitis. TCRdb processed the 5' RACE reads anew with MiXCR; each CDR3 protein has one entry. The sample records roughly 220,000 distinct CDR3 sequences, roughly a tenth being singletons. The sample was blood, either unsorted or a sorted T cell fraction (not recorded which). These receptors came from a male donor with ankylosing spondylitis or in good health (not recorded which).

In its sample, this clonotype was seen many times. This rearrangement joins TRBV20-1 to TRBJ1-1, with 9 bases aligning to TRBD1. The trim removed 3 bases at V and 5 bases at J, leaving 7 bases unmatched. Germline CDR1 and CDR2: DFQATT and SNEGSKA (reference sequence). The CDR3 sequence is 14 residues long. CDR3 sequence: CSASKQGARTEAFF. In nucleotides, the CDR3 is TGCAGTGCTAGTAAACAGGGGGCGCGGACTGAAGCTTTCTTT.

This clonotype has at least ten counts. V usage is TRBV5-4 and J usage is TRBJ1-2; D is undetermined. Germline CDR1 reads SGHNT; CDR2 reads YYREEE (reference sequence). This CDR3 comprises 15 residues. V shed 0 bases and J shed 5 bases, with 14 bases lying between them. The CDR3 reads CASSLAGDPSYGYTF. CDR3 bases: TGTGCCAGCAGCTTGGCGGGAGATCCGTCATATGGCTACACCTTC.

This clonotype was observed many times. The chain combines TRBV27 with TRBJ1-6; D uncertain. CDR3 size: 13 residues. V shed 6 bases and J shed 1 base, with 4 bases lying between them. Germline assignment: CDR1 MNHEY and CDR2 SMNVEV (reference sequence). In nucleotides, the CDR3 is TGTGCCAGCAGGGGGTCCTATAATTCACCCCTCCACTTT. As protein: CASRGSYNSPLHF.

In its sample, this clonotype was seen many times. The chain couples TRBV25-1 to TRBJ2-7, with a tentative D call TRBD2 (5 bases). The CDR3 is 15 amino acids. Trimming removed 6 bases at V and 6 bases at J, with 21 bases between. The germline gives CDR1 MGHDK, CDR2 SYGVNS. CDR3 sequence reads: CASSPVFRSEGEQYF. In DNA form, the CDR3 reads TGTGCCAGCAGCCCCGTTTTCCGGTCCGAGGGCGAGCAGTACTTC.

The gene calls are TRBV7-6 and TRBJ1-1; the D is unclear. The CDR3 runs 14 residues. Germline V gives CDR1 SGHVS, CDR2 FNYEAQ. Trimming removed 2 bases at V and 1 base at J, with 8 bases between. CDR3 nucleotide sequence: TGTGCCAGCAGCTTACAGATAACGAACACTGAAGCTTTCTTT. It yields the protein CASSLQITNTEAFF. The whole variable domain, filled in from reference TRBV7-6 and TRBJ1-1, reads GAGVSQSPRYKVTKRGQDVALRCDPISGHVSLYWYRQALGQGPEFLTYFNYEAQQDKSGLPNDRFSAERPEGSISTLTIQRTEQRDSAMYRCASSLQITNTEAFFGQGTRLTVV.

The rearrangement joins TRBV20-1 to TRBJ2-7, with 9 bases aligning to TRBD2. Losses at the gene ends were 6 bases for V and 3 bases for J; bases not matched to a gene: 12. This CDR3 region has 15 residues. Germline assignment: CDR1 DFQATT and CDR2 SNEGSKA (reference sequence). For the CDR3, the DNA is TGCAGTGCGAGGACTCCGGGACTAGCCCTCTACGAGCAGTACTTC. The encoded protein is CSARTPGLALYEQYF.

V and J are TRBV5-1 and TRBJ1-1; D uncertain. The length of the CDR3 is 13 residues. Germline V gene sequence: CDR1 SGHRS, CDR2 YFSETQ. Between the trimmed V and J ends, which lost 0 bases and 6 bases, there was a span of 9 bases. As DNA, the CDR3 is TGCGCCAGCAGCTTGGTGGGCGTTCCTGAAGCTTTCTTT. It codes for CASSLVGVPEAFF.

This clonotype was seen repeatedly, ten times or more. V usage is TRBV20-1 and J usage is TRBJ1-2; no firm D call. Germline CDR1 is DFQATT and CDR2 is SNEGSKA (reference sequence). V was pared by 5 bases and J by 8 bases, with 9 bases between. The CDR3 is 10 amino acids. The CDR3 DNA is TGCAGTGCTCCACTGGGGGGCTACACCTTC. This encodes CSAPLGGYTF.

As regards this clonotype: A read error may account for a junction end that differs from germline. V is TRBV6-1 and J is TRBJ2-1, with D possibly TRBD1 on 5 matching bases. The length of the CDR3 is 14 residues. Germline-derived CDR1 and CDR2 are MNHNS and SASEGT. CDR3 amino acids: CATSARAPRVEQFF. CDR3 bases: TGTGCCACCAGTGCCCGGGCCCCCAGGGTTGAGCAGTTCTTC.

This clonotype was observed many times. In DNA form, the CDR3 reads TGTGCCAGCAGGGATCGGCTGGGCAATAATTCACCCCTCCACTTT. Its translation: CASRDRLGNNSPLHF. The J gene is TRBJ1-6, the V gene TRBV12-3 or TRBV12-4; unclear D gene. The CDR3 runs 15 residues. Trimming shortened V by 6 bases and J by 5 bases, and 14 bases separated the two germline ends.

This clonotype was counted many times. The V and J genes are TRBV5-1 and TRBJ2-7, with 11 positions matching TRBD2. Per the germline V gene, CDR1 is SGHRS and CDR2 is YFSETQ. The CDR3 extends over 14 amino acids. Germline trimming cut 4 bases from V and 7 bases from J; bases unmatched to any gene: 7. CDR3 bases: TGCGCCAGCAGCACGGGACTAGCGGACGGAGAGCAGTACTTC. It translates to CASSTGLADGEQYF.

The chain uses TRBV7-2 and TRBJ2-3; TRBD2 agrees at 7 bases. The CDR3 is 15 amino acids. V lost 5 bases, J lost 6 bases, and 11 bases stayed unmatched. Germline lookup yields CDR1 SGHTA and CDR2 FQGNSA. The CDR3 nucleotides are TGTGCCAGCAGCGCCTCCGGGACTACCTCGGATACGCAGTATTTT. Translating gives CASSASGTTSDTQYF.

This clonotype has at least ten counts. The chain is built from TRBV5-1 and TRBJ1-3; D is uncertain. The germline gives CDR1 SGHRS, CDR2 YFSETQ. V lost 0 bases and J 2 bases, leaving 12 bases between the germline ends. The length of the CDR3 is 16 residues. The CDR3 loop reads CASSLEAGSAGNTIYF. The CDR3 DNA is TGCGCCAGCAGCTTGGAGGCAGGTTCCGCTGGAAACACCATATATTTT.

This clonotype appeared many times. The chain has TRBV20-1 and TRBJ1-1; D is perhaps TRBD1 (6 bases). CDR1 and CDR2 from the germline V gene are DFQATT and SNEGSKA (reference sequence). The V end lost 3 bases, the J end lost 1 base, and 18 bases lay between the germline ends. This CDR3 is 16 amino acids long. CDR3 DNA: TGCAGTGCTAGTTCACCCGGACCGGGGGCGAACACTGAAGCTTTCTTT. Its protein product is CSASSPGPGANTEAFF.

The chain links TRBV5-1 to TRBJ2-5; 8 positions match TRBD2. This CDR3 spans 15 amino acids. Germline V lookup: CDR1 SGHRS, CDR2 YFSETQ. V lost 0 bases and J lost 6; bases outside the gene matches: 7. CDR3: CASSLGRGLGKTQYF. The CDR3 coding sequence is TGCGCCAGCAGCTTGGGGCGGGGACTAGGGAAGACCCAGTACTTC.

This clonotype occurred many times. The chain employs TRBV5-1 and TRBJ1-6; D gene unclear. V was clipped by 4 bases and J by 3 bases, with 11 bases between them. CDR1 is SGHRS, CDR2 YFSETQ, per germline. CDR3 length: 15 residues. The CDR3 DNA is TGCGCCAGCAGCATGGAAGTTTTCTATAATTCACCCCTCCACTTT. Residues: CASSMEVFYNSPLHF.

This clonotype has a count of ten or more. The CDR3 DNA reads as TGTGCCAGCAGCCCCGGACAGGGGAACACAGATACGCAGTATTTT. As protein: CASSPGQGNTDTQYF. The chain has TRBV3-1 and TRBJ2-3; 9 nucleotides align to TRBD1. Trimming removed 4 bases from V and 2 bases from J; junction bases left unmatched: 4. The germline CDR1 and CDR2 sequences are LGHDT and YNNKEL (reference sequence). The CDR3 has 15 amino acids.

This chain links TRBV12-3 or TRBV12-4 with TRBJ2-5, with 8 bases matching TRBD2. The J segment lost 1 base and the V segment lost 3 bases, leaving 10 bases of the junction unmatched. The CDR3 covers 17 residues. The DNA for the CDR3 is TGTGCCAGCAGTTTCGCCTCGCGGGGGGACCCCCAAGAGACCCAGTACTTC. Protein product: CASSFASRGDPQETQYF.

The rearrangement joins TRBV28 to TRBJ1-1; D remains ambiguous. The CDR3 runs 16 residues. The V gene lost 2 bases and the J gene lost 1 base, with 14 bases spanning the gap. Germline CDR1 MDHEN, CDR2 SYDVKM. As DNA, the CDR3 is TGTGCCAGCAGTTTACTTGCGAACTCAGGGAACACTGAAGCTTTCTTT. It translates to CASSLLANSGNTEAFF.

The chain employs TRBV27 and TRBJ2-7, with TRBD1 as a possible D gene (6 bases). Germline CDR1 and CDR2: MNHEY and SMNVEV (reference sequence). With 5 bases removed from V and 2 bases from J, the gap between germline ends came to 10 bases. The CDR3 sequence is 13 residues long. CDR3 nucleotides: TGTGCCAGCAGTCGGACAGAGACCTACGAGCAGTACTTC. It translates to CASSRTETYEQYF.

The V gene is TRBV18, the J gene TRBJ1-5, with a possible D match to TRBD1 (6 bases). V shed 4 bases and J shed 5 bases, with 12 bases lying between them. Germline V gene data show CDR1 as KGHSH and CDR2 as LQKENI. This CDR3 is 14 amino acids long. This chain's CDR3 is CASSLGHPDQPQHF. In DNA form, the CDR3 reads TGTGCCAGCTCACTGGGACATCCAGATCAGCCCCAGCATTTT.

This clonotype was counted at least ten times. Germline is not matched at one junction end, which may reflect a read error. This chain joins TRBV5-6 and TRBJ2-1; 7 nucleotides agree with TRBD2. Per germline, CDR1 SGHDT and CDR2 YYEEEE. The CDR3 is 13 amino acids. CDR3 DNA sequence: TGTGCCAGCAGCCCTCGGGACTACCATGAGCAGTTCTTC. It specifies CASSPRDYHEQFF.

This clonotype has at least ten counts. The chain couples TRBV5-1 to TRBJ1-2; D gene ambiguous. Germline V gene data show CDR1 as SGHRS and CDR2 as YFSETQ. V was cut by 0 bases and J by 2 bases, with 8 bases left in between. The CDR3 extends over 14 amino acids. In nucleotides, the CDR3 is TGCGCCAGCAGCTTGGGGACCTTAAACTATGGCTACACCTTC. Its translation: CASSLGTLNYGYTF. The full variable domain, with the rest looked up from reference TRBV5-1 and TRBJ1-2, is KAGVTQTPRYLIKTRGQQVTLSCSPISGHRSVSWYQQTPGQGLQFLFEYFSETQRNKGNFPGRFSGRQFSNSRSEMNVSTLELGDSALYLCASSLGTLNYGYTFGSGTRLTVV.

This clonotype has at least ten counts. This chain joins TRBV29-1 and TRBJ2-3; D is unclear. The CDR3 spans 12 residues. Per the germline V gene, CDR1 is SQVTM and CDR2 is ANQGSEA. The V gene lost 3 bases and the J gene lost 2 bases, with 6 bases spanning the gap. CDR3 in DNA: TGCAGCGTTGATCCGGCCACAGATACGCAGTATTTT. Amino acid sequence: CSVDPATDTQYF.

Comment on this clonotype: A junction end diverges from the germline sequence, so it may reflect a read error. The J gene is TRBJ2-7, the V gene TRBV7-7, with TRBD2 as a possible D gene (5 bases). Matching the DNA end better, TRBJ2-1 makes the J call doubtful. The length of the CDR3 is 14 residues. Germline-derived CDR1 and CDR2 are SSHAT and FNYEAQ (reference sequence). CDR3 in DNA: TGTGCTAGCAGCCCCGGAGAGGTCGACTACGAGCAGTTCTTC. Protein sequence: CASSPGEVDYEQFF.

This clonotype occurred many times. This chain connects TRBV20-1 to TRBJ2-7, with 7 bases matching TRBD2. There are 13 residues in the CDR3. The trim removed 3 bases at V and 4 bases at J, leaving 6 bases unmatched. Germline values: CDR1 DFQATT, CDR2 SNEGSKA (reference sequence). The CDR3 DNA reads as TGCAGTGCTAGGGGAGCGGGGAAATACGAGCAGTACTTC. As protein: CSARGAGKYEQYF.

The sample holds a few counts of this clonotype. V is TRBV7-2 and J is TRBJ1-5; D remains unclear. With 7 bases removed from V and 0 bases from J, the gap between germline ends came to 13 bases. This CDR3 comprises 15 residues. The V gene's germline CDR1 is SGHTA and CDR2 FQGNSA. The CDR3 bases are TGTGCCAGCACCCACAAACCCTATAGCAATCAGCCCCAGCATTTT. It encodes CASTHKPYSNQPQHF.

The chain couples TRBV6-1 to TRBJ2-2; 9 nucleotides align to TRBD2. The V gene's germline CDR1 is MNHNS and CDR2 SASEGT. V was pared by 6 bases and J by 4 bases, with 6 bases of the junction left unmatched. CDR3 length equals 15 residues. The CDR3 region has the DNA TGTGCCAGCAGCGAGGGGACTAGCAGCACCGGGGAGCTGTTTTTT. Protein: CASSEGTSSTGELFF.

The chain combines TRBV9 with TRBJ2-7; unclear D gene. The CDR3 runs to 13 residues. Trimming took 0 bases from V and 4 from J, leaving 8 bases between them. Germline V lookup: CDR1 SGDLS, CDR2 YYNGEE. The CDR3: CASSVGPPYEQYF. As DNA, the CDR3 is TGTGCCAGCAGCGTAGGCCCCCCGTACGAGCAGTACTTC.

Turning to this clonotype: This may stem from a read error, because a much larger clone lies one nucleotide away. The CDR3 here is CASSQTGVRDTQYF. CDR3 bases: TGCGCCAGCAGCCAGACAGGCGTACGAGATACGCAGTATTTT. The J gene is TRBJ2-3, the V gene TRBV5-1, with D perhaps matching TRBD1 (6 bases). The CDR3 length is 14 residues. V was shortened by 4 bases and J by 5 bases, with 14 bases between the two germline ends. Germline CDR1 reads SGHRS; CDR2 reads YFSETQ.